The rows below give T cell receptor beta chains drawn from one sample of a study of OX40 agonist ivuxolimab in advanced cancers. The data were produced by immunoSEQ multiplex PCR, yet TCRdb's version contains in-frame clones alone and is incomplete. The profile shows more than 45,000 clones, approximately 91% of them singletons. The sequencing used CD4+ or CD8+ T cells sorted from blood, collected in a trial of the OX40 agonist ivuxolimab. The receptors come from an adult with an advanced solid tumor such as melanoma, head and neck, liver or kidney cancer. Each CDR3 is given with its conserved first and last residue. A D gene is named only where the DNA matches it firmly. Where a row states a size, it is once, few, many or the class of an expanded clone; other rows omit it.

.,TRBJ1-1,TRBD1,TRBV11-1,TGTGCCAGCAGTCCGACAGGGATTAAGACTGAAGCTTTCTTT,CASSPTGIKTEAFF
.,TRBJ1-2,.,TRBV6-6,TGTGCCAGCAGCCCCATCTCGGGGTCGGATGGCTACACCTTC,CASSPISGSDGYTF
.,TRBJ1-2,.,TRBV19,TGTGCCAGTAACCAGGGTGGGAACTATGGCTACACCTTC,CASNQGGNYGYTF
.,TRBJ2-7,TRBD1,TRBV28,TGTGCCAGCATCCGTGAGAGGGGGCTTCCCTACGAGCAGTACTTC,CASIRERGLPYEQYF
.,TRBJ1-2,.,TRBV4-1,TGCGCCAGCAGCCAAGAAGGGCAGGCGGGTGGCTACACCTTC,CASSQEGQAGGYTF
.,TRBJ1-2,TRBD1,TRBV15,TGTGCCACCAGCAGAGATAGGACAGGGGAGGGGTACTATGGCTACACCTTC,CATSRDRTGEGYYGYTF
.,TRBJ1-5,.,TRBV7-7,TGTGCCAGCAGCTTTCTGACAGGACTTCAGCCCCAGCATTTT,CASSFLTGLQPQHF
few,TRBJ1-5,TRBD1,TRBV6-1,TGTGCCAGCAGTGAGGACAGGGGAAGCAATCAGCCCCAGCATTTT,CASSEDRGSNQPQHF
.,TRBJ1-2,.,TRBV29-1,TGCAGCGTTTCCGGGGGACAATTCTATGGCTACACCTTC,CSVSGGQFYGYTF
.,TRBJ2-1,.,TRBV7-6,TGTGCCAGCAGCTTAGGGGGTTCCTACAATGAGCAGTTCTTC,CASSLGGSYNEQFF
.,TRBJ2-7,TRBD2,TRBV5-1,TGCGCCAGCAGCCCCCCTAGCGGGAGAGACGCCTACGAGCAGTACTTC,CASSPPSGRDAYEQYF
.,TRBJ1-2,.,TRBV7-9,TGTGCCAGCAGCTTAAGGGAACCTAACTATGGCTACACCTTC,CASSLREPNYGYTF
.,TRBJ2-5,TRBD2,TRBV27,TGTGCCAGCAGGAGTAGCGGGGAAGCAGAGACCCAGTACTTC,CASRSSGEAETQYF
.,TRBJ2-2,.,TRBV2,TGTGCCAGCGGGGGCCTTGTTAACACCGGGGAGCTGTTTTTT,CASGGLVNTGELFF
.,TRBJ2-7,.,TRBV19,TGTGCCAGTAGTACCGCCATGGGGAACGGCGAGCAGTACTTC,CASSTAMGNGEQYF
.,TRBJ2-7,.,TRBV12-1,TGTGCCAGCAGCTTAGGCGAGCAGTACTTC,CASSLGEQYF
.,TRBJ1-5,.,TRBV4-1,TGCGCCAGCAGCCCTTTGGACCTGGGCAATCAGCCCCAGCATTTT,CASSPLDLGNQPQHF
.,TRBJ1-6,.,TRBV7-9,TGTGCCAGCAGCTTAGCGATAGGGGTTCAGCATAATTCACCCCTCCACTTT,CASSLAIGVQHNSPLHF
.,TRBJ2-5,.,TRBV19,TGTGCCAGTAGTATAGTAGCGGCGGGCGGCCAAGAGACCCAGTACTTC,CASSIVAAGGQETQYF
.,TRBJ1-1,TRBD1,TRBV7-2,TGTGCCAGCAGCCCCACTGGACAGGGTATTTCGGACACTGAAGCTTTCTTT,CASSPTGQGISDTEAFF
.,TRBJ1-2,.,TRBV6-5,TGTGCCAGCAGTTACCCGAGTGGAGGATTAGACTACACCTTC,CASSYPSGGLDYTF
.,TRBJ1-6,.,TRBV27,TGTGCCAGCAGTCCCCTAGTAAGGGCGGGGAATTCACCCCTCCACTTT,CASSPLVRAGNSPLHF
.,TRBJ2-2,.,TRBV29-1,TGCAGCGTTGTCAAGGACACCGGGGAGCTGTTTTTT,CSVVKDTGELFF
medium-sized,TRBJ2-7,TRBD1,TRBV6-1,TGTGCCAGCAGTCCCACAGGGACAGGCTACGAGCAGTACTTC,CASSPTGTGYEQYF
.,TRBJ2-5,.,TRBV7-9,TGTGCCAGCAGCCCTCTAGGGAATCAAGAGACCCAGTACTTC,CASSPLGNQETQYF
few,TRBJ1-1,.,TRBV30,TGTGCCTGGAGTGTTTCGGGGAGGGCTGAAGCTTTCTTT,CAWSVSGRAEAFF
once,TRBJ2-1,.,TRBV7-7,TGTGCTAGCAGCTTAAGCCTAGGCACCGACAATGAGCAGTTCTTC,CASSLSLGTDNEQFF
.,TRBJ2-3,TRBD1,TRBV30,TGTGCCTGGAGTTTCGGGACAGGGCCTGATACGCAGTATTTT,CAWSFGTGPDTQYF
.,TRBJ2-3,.,TRBV11-1,TGTGCCAGCAGCCCACCAACAGGGTCGGTGACAGATACGCAGTATTTT,CASSPPTGSVTDTQYF